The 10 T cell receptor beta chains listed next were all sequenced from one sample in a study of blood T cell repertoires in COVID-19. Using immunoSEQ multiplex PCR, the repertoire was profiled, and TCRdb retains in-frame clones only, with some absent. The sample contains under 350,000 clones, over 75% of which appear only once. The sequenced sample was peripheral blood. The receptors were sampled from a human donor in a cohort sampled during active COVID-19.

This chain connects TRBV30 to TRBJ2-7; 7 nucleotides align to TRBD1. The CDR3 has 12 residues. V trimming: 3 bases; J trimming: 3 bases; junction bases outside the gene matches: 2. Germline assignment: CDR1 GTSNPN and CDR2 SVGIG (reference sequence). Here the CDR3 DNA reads TGTGCCTGGAGAGGGGGCCTCTACGAGCAGTACTTC. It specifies CAWRGGLYEQYF. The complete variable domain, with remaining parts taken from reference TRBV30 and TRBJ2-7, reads SQTIHQWPATLVQPVGSPLSLECTVEGTSNPNLYWYRQAAGRGLQLLFYSVGIGQISSEVPQNLSASRPQDRQFILSSKKLLLSDSGFYLCAWRGGLYEQYFGPGTRLTVT.

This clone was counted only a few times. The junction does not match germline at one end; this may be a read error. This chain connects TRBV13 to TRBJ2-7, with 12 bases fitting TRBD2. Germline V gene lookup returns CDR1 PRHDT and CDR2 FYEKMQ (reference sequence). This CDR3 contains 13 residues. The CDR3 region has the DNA TGTGCCAGCAGCTTGGGACTAGCGGGTTGGTGGGACTTC. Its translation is CASSLGLAGWWDF.

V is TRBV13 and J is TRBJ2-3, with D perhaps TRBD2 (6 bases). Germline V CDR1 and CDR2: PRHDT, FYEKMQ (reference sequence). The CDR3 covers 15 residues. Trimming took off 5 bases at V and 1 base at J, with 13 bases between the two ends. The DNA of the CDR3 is TGTGCCAGCAGCCGAGCGTCGGGGGGCACAGATACGCAGTATTTT. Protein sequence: CASSRASGGTDTQYF.

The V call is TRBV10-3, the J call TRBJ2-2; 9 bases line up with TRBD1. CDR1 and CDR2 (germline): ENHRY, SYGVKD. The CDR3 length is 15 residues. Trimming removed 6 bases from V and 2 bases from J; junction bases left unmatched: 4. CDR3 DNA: TGTGCCATCAGCCCGGGACAGGGAAACACCGGGGAGCTGTTTTTT. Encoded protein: CAISPGQGNTGELFF.

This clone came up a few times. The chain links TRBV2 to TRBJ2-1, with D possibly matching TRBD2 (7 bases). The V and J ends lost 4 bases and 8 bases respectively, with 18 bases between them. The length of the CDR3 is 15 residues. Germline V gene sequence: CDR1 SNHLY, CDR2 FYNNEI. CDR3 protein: CASSVGGGLRDEQFF. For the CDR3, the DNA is TGTGCCAGCAGTGTGGGGGGGGGCCTTAGGGATGAGCAGTTCTTC.

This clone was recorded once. The CDR3 is CASSSQGRVYGYTF. The DNA for the CDR3 is TGTGCCAGCAGCTCCCAGGGGAGGGTCTACGGCTACACCTTC. The rearrangement links TRBV7-2 to TRBJ1-2; D is perhaps TRBD1 (6 bases). The V end lost 4 bases, the J end lost 8 bases, and 17 bases lay between the germline ends. Germline V gene data show CDR1 as SGHTA and CDR2 as FQGNSA. This CDR3 spans 14 amino acids.

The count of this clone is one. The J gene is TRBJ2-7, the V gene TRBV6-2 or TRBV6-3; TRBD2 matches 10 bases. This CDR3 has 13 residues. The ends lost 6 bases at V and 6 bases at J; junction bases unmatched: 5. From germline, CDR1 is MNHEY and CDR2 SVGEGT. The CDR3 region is CASSLTSGTEQYF. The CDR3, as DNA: TGTGCCAGCAGCCTTACTAGCGGGACCGAGCAGTACTTC.

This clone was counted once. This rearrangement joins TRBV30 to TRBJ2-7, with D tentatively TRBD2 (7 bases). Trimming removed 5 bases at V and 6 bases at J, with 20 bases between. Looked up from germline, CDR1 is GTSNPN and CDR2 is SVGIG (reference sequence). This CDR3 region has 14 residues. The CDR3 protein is CAWEGGTFYGEQYF. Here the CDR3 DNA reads TGTGCCTGGGAGGGGGGGACTTTTTATGGCGAGCAGTACTTC.

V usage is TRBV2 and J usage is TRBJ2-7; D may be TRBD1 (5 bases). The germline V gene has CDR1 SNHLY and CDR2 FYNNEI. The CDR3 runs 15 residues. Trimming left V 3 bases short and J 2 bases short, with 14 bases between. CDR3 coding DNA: TGTGCCAGCAGTGAGGACACGATACGAACCTACGAGCAGTACTTC. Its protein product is CASSEDTIRTYEQYF.

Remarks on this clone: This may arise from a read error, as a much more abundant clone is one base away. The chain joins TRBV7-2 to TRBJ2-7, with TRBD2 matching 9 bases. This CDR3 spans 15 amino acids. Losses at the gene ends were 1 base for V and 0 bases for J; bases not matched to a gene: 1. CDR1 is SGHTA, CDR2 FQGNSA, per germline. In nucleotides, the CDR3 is TGTGCCAGCAGCTTAGGTAGCGGGGGCTCCTACGAGCAGTACTTC. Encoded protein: CASSLGSGGSYEQYF.